These 17 T cell receptor beta chains came from one sample sequenced in a study of blood T cell repertoires in COVID-19. This table comes from immunoSEQ multiplex PCR, and its TCRdb copy is limited to in-frame clones, with some not included. Here the sample spans 200,000 to 250,000 clones, 86% being singletons. The sample taken for sequencing was peripheral blood. The origin of the receptors is a man older than 75 with acute or convalescent COVID-19.

This chain uses TRBV19 with TRBJ2-1; 7 bases agree with TRBD1. This CDR3 has 18 residues. The junction had 21 bases not matched to a gene; V was cut back by 0 bases and J by 13 bases. Germline assignment: CDR1 LNHDA and CDR2 SQIVND (reference sequence). The CDR3 nucleotides read TGTGCCAGTAGTATAGATCAGAGGGAACAGGGGACAAAGATAGGTCAGTTCTTC. Translation gives CASSIDQREQGTKIGQFF.

This chain links TRBV19 with TRBJ1-1; D unresolved. Trimming took off 1 base at V and 1 base at J, with 10 bases between the two ends. The CDR3 runs 15 residues. CDR1 LNHDA and CDR2 SQIVND come from the germline V gene (reference sequence). The CDR3: CASSIGAGANTEAFF. The CDR3 DNA reads TGTGCCAGTAGTATAGGCGCAGGTGCGAACACTGAAGCTTTCTTT.

The gene calls are TRBV19 and TRBJ1-4; 7 positions match TRBD1. Losses at the gene ends were 8 bases for V and 4 bases for J; bases not matched to a gene: 7. Germline values: CDR1 LNHDA, CDR2 SQIVND (reference sequence). This CDR3 has 14 amino acids. The CDR3 nucleotides are TGTGCCAGTGGGCGACAGGGCAGTAATGAAAAACTGTTTTTT. Amino acids: CASGRQGSNEKLFF.

This chain uses TRBV5-4 with TRBJ2-7; the match to TRBD2 covers 11 bases. Germline loops: CDR1 SGHNT, CDR2 YYREEE (reference sequence). J was trimmed by 3 bases and V by 3 bases; bases with no gene match: 5. The CDR3 spans 15 residues. The CDR3 protein is CASSSGTSGFYEQYF. In DNA form, the CDR3 reads TGTGCCAGCAGCTCCGGGACTAGCGGTTTCTACGAGCAGTACTTC.

The rearrangement uses TRBV28 and TRBJ1-3, with TRBD1 matching over 8 bases. This CDR3 has 15 residues. Germline CDR1 and CDR2: MDHEN and SYDVKM. The V segment lost 4 bases and the J segment 4 bases; nucleotides outside the gene matches: 6. The CDR3 DNA is TGTGCCAGCAGTTCCTGGACAGGGTTCGGAAACACCATATATTTT. Translation: CASSSWTGFGNTIYF.

The chain carries TRBV6-4 and TRBJ1-1; D not certain. CDR3 length equals 14 residues. Per the germline V gene, CDR1 is MRHNA and CDR2 is SNTAGT. Between the trimmed V and J ends, which lost 3 bases and 4 bases, there was a span of 12 bases. The CDR3 bases are TGTGCCAGCAGTGAGCAGGCATCGGCCACTGAAGCTTTCTTT. Its translation is CASSEQASATEAFF.

Worth noting for this clone: Other DNA sequences in the same sample also yield this CDR3. J is TRBJ1-1 and V is TRBV3-1 (or the pseudogene TRBV3-2); maybe TRBD1 (5 bases). Per the germline V gene, CDR1 is LGHDT and CDR2 is YNNKEL (reference sequence). CDR3 length equals 12 residues. The V and J ends lost 4 bases and 8 bases respectively, with 11 bases between them. CDR3 loop: CASSPGGTEAFF. The DNA of the CDR3 is TGTGCCAGCAGCCCGGGGGGAACCGAAGCTTTCTTT.

This chain uses TRBV6-4 with TRBJ1-6, with D uncertain. This CDR3 comprises 14 residues. Trimming pared 2 bases from V and 9 bases from J, leaving 11 bases between. Per germline, CDR1 MRHNA and CDR2 SNTAGT. This chain's CDR3 is CASSDVPGISPLHF. The CDR3 DNA follows: TGTGCCAGCAGTGACGTCCCCGGGATTTCACCCCTCCACTTT.

The genes are TRBV25-1 and TRBJ1-2, with 9 bases identical to TRBD1. This CDR3 contains 14 residues. Losses at the gene ends were 4 bases for V and 9 bases for J; bases not matched to a gene: 9. Germline CDR1 is MGHDK and CDR2 is SYGVNS. As DNA, the CDR3 is TGTGCCAGCAGTGGGACAGGACAGGGGAAGAGCTACACCTTC. Encoded protein: CASSGTGQGKSYTF.

This clone has only a few counts. The chain couples TRBV3-1 (or the pseudogene TRBV3-2) to TRBJ2-7, with TRBD1 matching 8 bases. Germline loops: CDR1 LGHDT, CDR2 YNNKEL (reference sequence). The CDR3 length is 12 residues. Losses at the gene ends were 7 bases for V and 6 bases for J; bases not matched to a gene: 5. The chain's CDR3 is CASTRQGSEQYF. As DNA, the CDR3 is TGTGCCAGCACCCGACAGGGGTCCGAGCAGTACTTC.

V is TRBV11-3 and J is TRBJ1-1; D might be TRBD1 (6 bases). With 0 bases removed from V and 11 bases from J, the gap between germline ends came to 13 bases. Germline loops: CDR1 SGHNT, CDR2 YENEEA. The CDR3 contains 13 residues. The CDR3 reads CASSLDGGRSAFF. CDR3 nucleotides: TGTGCCAGCAGCTTAGACGGGGGGCGGTCGGCTTTCTTT.

This rearrangement joins TRBV29-1 to TRBJ1-3; 10 bases are a match to TRBD1. From germline, CDR1 is SQVTM and CDR2 ANQGSEA. The CDR3 spans 14 residues. With 7 bases clipped from V and 4 bases from J, the junction kept 7 bases outside the gene matches. The CDR3 is CSATRQGAGNTIYF. The CDR3 nucleotides read TGCAGCGCCACACGACAGGGGGCAGGAAACACCATATATTTT.

Of note for this clone: This sample includes further DNA sequences coding for the same CDR3. V gene TRBV27 combines with J gene TRBJ1-1; D uncertain. Germline values: CDR1 MNHEY, CDR2 SMNVEV (reference sequence). This CDR3 spans 13 amino acids. Trimming pared 2 bases from V and 2 bases from J, leaving 6 bases between. CDR3: CASSLAENTEAFF. The CDR3 region has the DNA TGTGCCAGCAGTTTAGCAGAAAACACTGAAGCTTTCTTT.

V is TRBV28 and J is TRBJ2-1; no reliable D call. The CDR3 is 15 amino acids. The V gene lost 2 bases and the J gene lost 5 bases, with 13 bases spanning the gap. Germline CDR1 is MDHEN and CDR2 is SYDVKM. The chain's CDR3 is CASSLAGSNNNEQFF. The CDR3 nucleotides are TGTGCCAGCAGTTTAGCAGGTAGTAACAACAATGAGCAGTTCTTC.

CDR3 nucleotide sequence: TGTGCCAGTAGTATAAGGGCAGCGGACCAGCCCCAGCATTTT. Amino acid sequence: CASSIRAADQPQHF. The chain couples TRBV19 to TRBJ1-5; D is undetermined. Germline V CDR1 and CDR2: LNHDA, SQIVND (reference sequence). This CDR3 comprises 14 residues. The ends were cut back, 2 bases at V and 7 bases at J, with 12 bases in the middle.

This clone was detected once. The CDR3 protein is CASSLMAESSYNEQFF. The CDR3 bases are TGTGCCAGCAGCTTAATGGCGGAGAGCTCCTACAATGAGCAGTTCTTC. This chain links TRBV7-3 with TRBJ2-1; D is ambiguous. This CDR3 region has 16 residues. V was shortened by 1 base and J by 0 bases, with 10 bases between the two germline ends. Germline lookup yields CDR1 SGHTA and CDR2 FQGTGA.

The rearrangement uses TRBV5-1 and TRBJ1-6; 7 nucleotides line up with TRBD1. The CDR3 contains 14 residues. Trimming cost V 4 bases and J 4 bases; bases outside gene matches: 2. CDR1 is SGHRS and CDR2 is YFSETQ in the germline V gene. CDR3 in DNA: TGCGCCAGCAGCATACAGGGGTATAATTCACCCCTCCACTTT. Translating it yields CASSIQGYNSPLHF.